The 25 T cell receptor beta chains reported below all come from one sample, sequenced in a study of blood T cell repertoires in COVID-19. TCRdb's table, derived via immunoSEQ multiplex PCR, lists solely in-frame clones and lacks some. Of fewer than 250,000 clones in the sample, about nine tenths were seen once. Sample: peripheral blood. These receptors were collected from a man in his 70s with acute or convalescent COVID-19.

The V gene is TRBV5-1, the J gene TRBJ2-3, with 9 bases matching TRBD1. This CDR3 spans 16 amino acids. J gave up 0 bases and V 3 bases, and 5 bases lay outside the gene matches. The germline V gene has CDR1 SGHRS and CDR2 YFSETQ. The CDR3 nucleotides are TGCGCCAGCAGCTCACAGGGGGCGTCTAGCACAGATACGCAGTATTTT. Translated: CASSSQGASSTDTQYF.

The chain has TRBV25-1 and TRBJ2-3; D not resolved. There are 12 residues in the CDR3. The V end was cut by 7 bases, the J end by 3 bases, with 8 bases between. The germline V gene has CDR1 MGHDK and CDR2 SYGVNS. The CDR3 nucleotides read TGTGCCAGCACCAGTTATACAGATACGCAGTATTTT. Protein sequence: CASTSYTDTQYF.

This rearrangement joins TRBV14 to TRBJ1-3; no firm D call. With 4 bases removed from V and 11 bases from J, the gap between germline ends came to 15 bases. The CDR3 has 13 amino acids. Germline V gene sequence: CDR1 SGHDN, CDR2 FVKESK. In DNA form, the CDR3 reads TGTGCCAGCAGCCCAGTGACACGGATGGCCATATATTTT. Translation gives CASSPVTRMAIYF.

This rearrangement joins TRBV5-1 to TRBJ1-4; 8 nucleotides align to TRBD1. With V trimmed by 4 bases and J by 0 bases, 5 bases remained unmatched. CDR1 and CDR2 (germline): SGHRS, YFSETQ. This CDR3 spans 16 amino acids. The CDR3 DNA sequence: TGCGCCAGCAGCACGGGGACAGGCGCAACTAATGAAAAACTGTTTTTT. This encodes CASSTGTGATNEKLFF.

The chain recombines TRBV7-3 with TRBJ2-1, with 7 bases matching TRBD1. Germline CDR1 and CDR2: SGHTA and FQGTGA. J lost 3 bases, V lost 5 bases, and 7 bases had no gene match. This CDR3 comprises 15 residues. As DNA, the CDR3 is TGTGCCAGCAGCAAAGGACAGGCCATCTACAATGAGCAGTTCTTC. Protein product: CASSKGQAIYNEQFF.

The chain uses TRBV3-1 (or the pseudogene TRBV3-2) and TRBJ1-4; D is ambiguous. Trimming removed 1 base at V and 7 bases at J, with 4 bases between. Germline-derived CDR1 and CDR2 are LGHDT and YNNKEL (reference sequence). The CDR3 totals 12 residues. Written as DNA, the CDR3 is TGTGCCAGCAGCCAAGTGAGTGAAAAACTGTTTTTT. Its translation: CASSQVSEKLFF.

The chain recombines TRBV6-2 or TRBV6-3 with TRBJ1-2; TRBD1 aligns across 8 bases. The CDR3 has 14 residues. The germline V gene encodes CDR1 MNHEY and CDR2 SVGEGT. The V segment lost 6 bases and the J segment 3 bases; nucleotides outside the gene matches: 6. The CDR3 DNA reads TGTGCCAGCAGCCGCGGACAGGGATACTATGGCTACACCTTC. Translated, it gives CASSRGQGYYGYTF.

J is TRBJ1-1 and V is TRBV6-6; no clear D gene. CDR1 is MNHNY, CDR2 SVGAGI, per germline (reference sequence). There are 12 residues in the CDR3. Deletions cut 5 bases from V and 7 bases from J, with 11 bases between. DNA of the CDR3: TGTGCCAGCAGTCCCTCTAACCGTGAAGCTTTCTTT. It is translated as CASSPSNREAFF.

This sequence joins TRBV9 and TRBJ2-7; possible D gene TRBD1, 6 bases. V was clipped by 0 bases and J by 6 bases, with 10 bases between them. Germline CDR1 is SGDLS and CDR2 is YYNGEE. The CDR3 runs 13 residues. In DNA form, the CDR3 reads TGTGCCAGCAGCGTAGATGGGACACGCGAGCAGTACTTC. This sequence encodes CASSVDGTREQYF.

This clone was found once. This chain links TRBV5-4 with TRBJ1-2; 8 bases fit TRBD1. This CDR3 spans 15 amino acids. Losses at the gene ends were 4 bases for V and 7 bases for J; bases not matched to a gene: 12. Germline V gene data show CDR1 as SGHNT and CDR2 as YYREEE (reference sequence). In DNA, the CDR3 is TGTGCCAGCAGCCCCGACCCAAACAGGGGGATTGGCTACACCTTC. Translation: CASSPDPNRGIGYTF.

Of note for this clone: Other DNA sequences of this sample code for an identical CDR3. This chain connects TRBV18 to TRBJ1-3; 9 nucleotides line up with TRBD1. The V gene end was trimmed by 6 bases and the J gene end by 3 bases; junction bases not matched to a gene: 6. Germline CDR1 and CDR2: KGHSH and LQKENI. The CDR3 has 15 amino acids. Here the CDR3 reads CASSPGTGSGNTIYF. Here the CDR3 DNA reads TGTGCCAGCTCCCCCGGGACAGGGAGTGGAAACACCATATATTTT.

As DNA, the CDR3 is TGTGCCTGGAGTGTGGGGCGAGGAAGCACAGATACGCAGTATTTT. Protein product: CAWSVGRGSTDTQYF. V gene TRBV30 combines with J gene TRBJ2-3, with D possibly being TRBD1 (5 bases). Per the germline V gene, CDR1 is GTSNPN and CDR2 is SVGIG (reference sequence). This CDR3 is 15 amino acids long. Trimming pared 0 bases from V and 0 bases from J, leaving 10 bases between.

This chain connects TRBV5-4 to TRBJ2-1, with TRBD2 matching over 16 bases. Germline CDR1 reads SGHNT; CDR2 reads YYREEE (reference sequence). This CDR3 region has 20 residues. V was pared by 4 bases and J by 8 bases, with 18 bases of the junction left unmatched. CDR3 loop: CASSRYLGTSGREAADEQFF. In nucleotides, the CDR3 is TGTGCCAGCAGCCGGTACCTGGGGACTAGCGGGAGGGAGGCGGCAGATGAGCAGTTCTTC.

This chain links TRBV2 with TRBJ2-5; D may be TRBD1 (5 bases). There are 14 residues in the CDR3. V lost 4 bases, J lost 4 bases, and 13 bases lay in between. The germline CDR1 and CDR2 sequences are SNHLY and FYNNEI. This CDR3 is CASSARTRGETQYF. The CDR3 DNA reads TGTGCCAGCAGTGCCCGAACAAGGGGAGAGACCCAGTACTTC.

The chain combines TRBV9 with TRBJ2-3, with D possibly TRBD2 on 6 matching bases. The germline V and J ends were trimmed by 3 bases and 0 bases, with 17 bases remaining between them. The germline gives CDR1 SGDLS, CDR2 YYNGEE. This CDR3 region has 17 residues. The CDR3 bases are TGTGCCAGCAGCGCGAGACTAGGAGTAACTAGCACAGATACGCAGTATTTT. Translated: CASSARLGVTSTDTQYF.

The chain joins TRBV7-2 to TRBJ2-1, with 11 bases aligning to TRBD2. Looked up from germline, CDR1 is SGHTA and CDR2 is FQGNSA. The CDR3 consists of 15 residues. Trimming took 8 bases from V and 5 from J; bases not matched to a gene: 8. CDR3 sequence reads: CASQLLAGGHNEQFF. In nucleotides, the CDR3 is TGTGCCAGCCAGCTTTTAGCGGGAGGGCACAATGAGCAGTTCTTC.

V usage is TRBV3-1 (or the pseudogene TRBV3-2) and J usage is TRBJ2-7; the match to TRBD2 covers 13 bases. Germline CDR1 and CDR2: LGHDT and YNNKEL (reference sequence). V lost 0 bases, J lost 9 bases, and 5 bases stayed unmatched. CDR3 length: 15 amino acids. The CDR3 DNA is TGTGCCAGCAGCCAAGAGTGGACTAGCGGGAGTCGGCAGTACTTC. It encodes CASSQEWTSGSRQYF.

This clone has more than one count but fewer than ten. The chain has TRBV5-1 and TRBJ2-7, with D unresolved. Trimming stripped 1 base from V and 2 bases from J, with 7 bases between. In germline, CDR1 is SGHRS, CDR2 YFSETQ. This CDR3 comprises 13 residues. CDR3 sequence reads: CASSLSGAYEQYF. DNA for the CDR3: TGCGCCAGCAGCTTGTCGGGTGCCTACGAGCAGTACTTC. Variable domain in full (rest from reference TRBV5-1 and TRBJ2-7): KAGVTQTPRYLIKTRGQQVTLSCSPISGHRSVSWYQQTPGQGLQFLFEYFSETQRNKGNFPGRFSGRQFSNSRSEMNVSTLELGDSALYLCASSLSGAYEQYFGPGTRLTVT.

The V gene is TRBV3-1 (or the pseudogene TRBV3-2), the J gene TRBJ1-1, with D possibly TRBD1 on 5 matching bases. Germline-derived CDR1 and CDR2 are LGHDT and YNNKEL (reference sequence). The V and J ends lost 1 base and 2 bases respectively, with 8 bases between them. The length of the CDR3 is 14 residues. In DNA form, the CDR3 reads TGTGCCAGCAGCCAAGTGCAGGGAAACACTGAAGCTTTCTTT. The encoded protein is CASSQVQGNTEAFF.

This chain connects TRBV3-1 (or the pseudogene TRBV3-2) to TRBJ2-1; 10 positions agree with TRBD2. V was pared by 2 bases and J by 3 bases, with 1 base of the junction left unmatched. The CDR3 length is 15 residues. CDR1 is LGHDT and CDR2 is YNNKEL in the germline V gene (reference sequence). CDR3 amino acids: CASSQSSGSYNEQFF. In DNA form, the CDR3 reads TGTGCCAGCAGCCAATCTAGCGGGAGCTACAATGAGCAGTTCTTC.

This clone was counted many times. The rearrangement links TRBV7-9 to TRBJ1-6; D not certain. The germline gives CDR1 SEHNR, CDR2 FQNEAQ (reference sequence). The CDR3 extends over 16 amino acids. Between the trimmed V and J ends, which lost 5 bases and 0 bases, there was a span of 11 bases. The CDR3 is CASSPVSGSYNSPLHF. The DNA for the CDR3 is TGTGCCAGCAGCCCTGTCAGCGGCTCCTATAATTCACCCCTCCACTTT.

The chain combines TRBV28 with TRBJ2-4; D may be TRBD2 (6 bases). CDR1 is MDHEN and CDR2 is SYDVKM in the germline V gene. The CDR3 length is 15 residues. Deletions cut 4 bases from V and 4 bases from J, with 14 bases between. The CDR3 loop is CASSSKSSGKNIQYF. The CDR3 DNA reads TGTGCCAGCAGTTCCAAAAGTAGCGGTAAAAACATTCAGTACTTC. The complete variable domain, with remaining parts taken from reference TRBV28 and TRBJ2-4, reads DVKVTQSSRYLVKRTGEKVFLECVQDMDHENMFWYRQDPGLGLRLIYFSYDVKMKEKGDIPEGYSVSREKKERFSLILESASTNQTSMYLCASSSKSSGKNIQYFGAGTRLSVL.

The CDR3 coding sequence is TGTGCCAGCAGCCGACTAGGGGACAATGAGCAGTTCTTC. This gives the protein CASSRLGDNEQFF. This rearrangement joins TRBV3-1 (or the pseudogene TRBV3-2) to TRBJ2-1; TRBD2 is a possible D gene (6 bases). The CDR3 covers 13 residues. Trimming removed 4 bases at V and 5 bases at J, with 9 bases between. Germline V gene lookup returns CDR1 LGHDT and CDR2 YNNKEL (reference sequence).

CDR3 DNA sequence: TGTGCCAGCAGTTTTACAGGATTGGGCTCCTACGAGCAGTACTTC. As protein: CASSFTGLGSYEQYF. The chain recombines TRBV27 with TRBJ2-7; D is possibly TRBD1 (5 bases). The V gene lost 3 bases and the J gene lost 0 bases, with 12 bases spanning the gap. The CDR3 has 15 residues. From germline, CDR1 is MNHEY and CDR2 SMNVEV (reference sequence).

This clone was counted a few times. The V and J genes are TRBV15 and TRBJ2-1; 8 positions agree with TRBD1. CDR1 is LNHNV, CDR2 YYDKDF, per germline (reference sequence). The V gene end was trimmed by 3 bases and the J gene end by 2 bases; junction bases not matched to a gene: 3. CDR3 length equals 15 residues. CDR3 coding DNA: TGTGCCACCAGCAGCGGACAGGGCGCCTACAATGAGCAGTTCTTC. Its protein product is CATSSGQGAYNEQFF.